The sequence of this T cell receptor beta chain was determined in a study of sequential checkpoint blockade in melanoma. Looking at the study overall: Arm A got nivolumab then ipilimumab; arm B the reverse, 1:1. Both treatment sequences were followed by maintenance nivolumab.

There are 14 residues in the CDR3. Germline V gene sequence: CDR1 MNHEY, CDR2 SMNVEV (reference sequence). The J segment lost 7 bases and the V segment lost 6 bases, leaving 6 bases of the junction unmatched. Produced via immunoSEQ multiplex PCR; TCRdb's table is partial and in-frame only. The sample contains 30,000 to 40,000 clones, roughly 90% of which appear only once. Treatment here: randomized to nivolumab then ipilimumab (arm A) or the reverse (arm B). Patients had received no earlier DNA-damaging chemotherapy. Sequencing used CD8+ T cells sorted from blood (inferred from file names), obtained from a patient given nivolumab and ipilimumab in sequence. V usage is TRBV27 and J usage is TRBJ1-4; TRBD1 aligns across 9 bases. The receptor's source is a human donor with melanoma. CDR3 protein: CASSPGTGSEKLFF. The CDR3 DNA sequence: TGTGCCAGCAGCCCCGGGACAGGGAGTGAAAAACTGTTTTTT.